The 27 T cell receptor beta chains below come from one sample, sequenced in a study of PD-L1 blockade in urothelial cancer. Profiled with immunoSEQ multiplex PCR; TCRdb holds only in-frame clones, not every one. The sample has about 51,000 clones; around 86% are singletons. The starting material was PBMCs, obtained around atezolizumab (anti-PD-L1) treatment. These TCRs come from a man aged 55 to 69 with urothelial cancer.

This clone was picked up one time. The chain has TRBV6-4 and TRBJ2-6; D possibly corresponds to TRBD1 (5 bases). Trimming left V 6 bases short and J 0 bases short, with 9 bases between. Germline values: CDR1 MRHNA, CDR2 SNTAGT. CDR3 length: 15 amino acids. CDR3 loop: CASSHDSSGANVLTF. Written as DNA, the CDR3 is TGTGCCAGCAGCCATGACAGCTCTGGGGCCAACGTCCTGACTTTC.

The chain is built from TRBV9 and TRBJ2-7; TRBD2 matches at 8 bases. The V segment lost 4 bases and the J segment 2 bases; nucleotides outside the gene matches: 8. The CDR3 length is 15 residues. Per the germline V gene, CDR1 is SGDLS and CDR2 is YYNGEE. The CDR3 region is CASSPGAGGAYEQYF. CDR3 nucleotide sequence: TGTGCCAGCAGCCCAGGGGCGGGAGGAGCCTACGAGCAGTACTTC.

This sequence joins TRBV30 and TRBJ2-3, with D possibly matching TRBD2 (5 bases). The CDR3 is 14 residues long. Germline loops: CDR1 GTSNPN, CDR2 SVGIG (reference sequence). Trimming removed 3 bases from V and 4 bases from J, with 14 bases in between. Here the CDR3 DNA reads TGTGCCTGGAGCATCGGGGTTGGGCCAGATACGCAGTATTTT. It is translated as CAWSIGVGPDTQYF.

Remarks on this clone: A junction boundary mismatches the germline segment, possibly from a read error. J is TRBJ2-7 and V is TRBV7-7; 8 bases map to TRBD1. Germline V gene lookup returns CDR1 SSHAT and CDR2 FNYEAQ (reference sequence). The CDR3 totals 15 residues. The CDR3 region is CASSPQTGAPLEQYF. The DNA for the CDR3 is TGTGCTAGCAGCCCTCAGACAGGGGCCCCCCTGGAGCAGTACTTC.

The chain combines TRBV20-1 with TRBJ2-5; D is ambiguous. Germline CDR1 and CDR2: DFQATT and SNEGSKA (reference sequence). CDR3 length: 11 amino acids. The ends were cut back, 5 bases at V and 9 bases at J, with 13 bases in the middle. The CDR3 spells CSAGPHEAQYF. Written as DNA, the CDR3 is TGCAGTGCTGGCCCCCACGAAGCCCAGTACTTC.

The J gene is TRBJ2-3, the V gene TRBV14; no reliable D call. The V end was cut by 2 bases, the J end by 4 bases, with 13 bases between. CDR3 length equals 15 residues. Germline V gene data show CDR1 as SGHDN and CDR2 as FVKESK. The CDR3 loop reads CASSQQLQVSDTQYF. CDR3 in DNA: TGTGCCAGCAGCCAACAGCTGCAGGTGTCAGATACGCAGTATTTT.

The V call is TRBV4-3, the J call TRBJ2-5; D is perhaps TRBD2 (7 bases). Trimming took off 1 base at V and 9 bases at J, with 15 bases between the two ends. The CDR3 covers 14 residues. Germline CDR1 and CDR2: LGHNA and YSLEER. The CDR3 reads CASSQAGEGGAQYF. CDR3 nucleotide sequence: TGCGCCAGCAGCCAAGCTGGGGAGGGGGGGGCCCAGTACTTC.

The J gene is TRBJ2-7, the V gene TRBV19; a possible D gene is TRBD1 (5 bases). This CDR3 is 14 amino acids long. Germline V gene lookup returns CDR1 LNHDA and CDR2 SQIVND (reference sequence). V lost 4 bases and J lost 3, with 13 bases in between. In nucleotides, the CDR3 is TGTGCCAGTAGTAAGCAGGGCTCGGGCTACGAGCAGTACTTC. Amino acid sequence: CASSKQGSGYEQYF.

The chain employs TRBV6-4 and TRBJ2-4; TRBD1 matches 10 bases. Unmatched junction bases numbered 8, after V lost 6 bases and J lost 3 bases. CDR1 and CDR2 (germline): MRHNA, SNTAGT. The CDR3 length is 16 residues. CDR3 sequence reads: CASSPGQGGIKNIQYF. CDR3 nucleotides: TGTGCCAGCAGCCCCGGACAGGGGGGAATCAAAAACATTCAGTACTTC.

DNA for the CDR3: TGTGCCAGCAGTTTGCGATCCCTGGACTTACAAGAGACCCAGTACTTC. Protein sequence: CASSLRSLDLQETQYF. The rearrangement joins TRBV27 to TRBJ2-5; TRBD2 might be the D (5 bases). The CDR3 is made up of 16 amino acids. The germline V and J ends were trimmed by 3 bases and 2 bases, with 16 bases remaining between them. Germline lookup yields CDR1 MNHEY and CDR2 SMNVEV (reference sequence).

This chain uses TRBV7-3 with TRBJ2-7; possible D gene TRBD1, 6 bases. With 1 base removed from V and 3 bases from J, the gap between germline ends came to 10 bases. This CDR3 contains 14 residues. Germline-derived CDR1 and CDR2 are SGHTA and FQGTGA. The CDR3 DNA is TGTGCCAGCAGCTTAAGACAGGAAGGCTACGAGCAGTACTTC. It specifies CASSLRQEGYEQYF.

The chain carries TRBV5-1 and TRBJ2-3; TRBD2 matches 9 bases. The J segment lost 3 bases and the V segment lost 0 bases, leaving 5 bases of the junction unmatched. CDR3 length equals 16 residues. The germline CDR1 and CDR2 sequences are SGHRS and YFSETQ. The CDR3 DNA reads TGCGCCAGCAGCTTGGGGGTAGCGGGGGTAACAGATACGCAGTATTTT. Its protein product is CASSLGVAGVTDTQYF.

A single count supports this clone. The chain has TRBV6-1 and TRBJ2-2, with D hard to call. CDR3 length equals 19 residues. The V gene's germline CDR1 is MNHNS and CDR2 SASEGT. Trimming removed 1 base at V and 3 bases at J, with 21 bases between. In nucleotides, the CDR3 is TGTGCCAGCAGTGAAGATAACAATGGCGGATTTTCATACACCGGGGAGCTGTTTTTT. Protein sequence: CASSEDNNGGFSYTGELFF.

The rearrangement uses TRBV7-2 and TRBJ2-1, with a tentative D call TRBD2 (5 bases). This CDR3 is 15 amino acids long. Germline CDR1 is SGHTA and CDR2 is FQGNSA. The ends were cut back, 2 bases at V and 3 bases at J, with 11 bases in the middle. The CDR3 DNA reads as TGTGCCAGCAGCTTACTAGGTACTAGCTACAATGAGCAGTTCTTC. It encodes CASSLLGTSYNEQFF.

The chain recombines TRBV30 with TRBJ1-1, with TRBD1 as a possible D gene (5 bases). The germline V gene has CDR1 GTSNPN and CDR2 SVGIG (reference sequence). The V gene lost 0 bases and the J gene lost 5 bases, with 13 bases spanning the gap. The CDR3 sequence is 14 residues long. DNA of the CDR3: TGTGCCTGGAGTGTAAGTGGGGCGCGTACTGAAGCTTTCTTT. Protein: CAWSVSGARTEAFF.

The genes are TRBV27 and TRBJ2-3, with 12 bases lining up with TRBD2. J was trimmed by 8 bases and V by 3 bases; bases with no gene match: 12. CDR1 MNHEY and CDR2 SMNVEV come from the germline V gene (reference sequence). The CDR3 consists of 17 residues. CDR3 loop: CASSLWASGGVVSTQYF. The CDR3 region has the DNA TGTGCCAGCAGTTTGTGGGCTAGCGGGGGGGTCGTTAGTACGCAGTATTTT.

The rearrangement joins TRBV29-1 to TRBJ2-2; D remains unclear. V was clipped by 5 bases and J by 5 bases, with 12 bases between them. CDR3 length equals 13 residues. Germline CDR1 reads SQVTM; CDR2 reads ANQGSEA. The CDR3, as DNA: TGCAGCGTTAACGCTCACAGTACCGGGGAGCTGTTTTTT. It specifies CSVNAHSTGELFF.

The V and J genes are TRBV9 and TRBJ2-1; 9 nucleotides match TRBD2. The CDR3 totals 15 residues. Germline-derived CDR1 and CDR2 are SGDLS and YYNGEE. The V gene end was trimmed by 0 bases and the J gene end by 6 bases; junction bases not matched to a gene: 4. CDR3: CASSVELRGGNEQFF. CDR3 DNA sequence: TGTGCCAGCAGCGTAGAGTTGCGGGGGGGCAATGAGCAGTTCTTC.

V usage is TRBV7-2 and J usage is TRBJ1-2; D unresolved. From germline, CDR1 is SGHTA and CDR2 FQGNSA. V shed 3 bases and J shed 4 bases, with 9 bases lying between them. The CDR3 loop spans 13 amino acids. The DNA of the CDR3 is TGTGCCAGCAGCTTTAGTTCCGTCTATGGCTACACCTTC. Amino acids: CASSFSSVYGYTF. The entire variable domain, with the rest obtained from reference TRBV7-2 and TRBJ1-2, is as follows: GAGVSQSPSNKVTEKGKDVELRCDPISGHTALYWYRQSLGQGLEFLIYFQGNSAPDKSGLPSDRFSAERTGGSVSTLTIQRTQQEDSAVYLCASSFSSVYGYTFGSGTRLTVV.

V and J are TRBV29-1 and TRBJ2-3, with TRBD1 matching 7 bases. Germline-derived CDR1 and CDR2 are SQVTM and ANQGSEA. The trim removed 3 bases at V and 4 bases at J, leaving 4 bases unmatched. The CDR3 length is 13 residues. The CDR3 nucleotides read TGCAGCGTTGATAAGACAGGGCCAGATACGCAGTATTTT. Translated, it gives CSVDKTGPDTQYF.

This clone was observed once. This rearrangement joins TRBV9 to TRBJ1-2; no clear D gene. The CDR3 covers 16 residues. CDR1 is SGDLS and CDR2 is YYNGEE in the germline V gene. The germline V and J ends were trimmed by 1 base and 0 bases, with 13 bases remaining between them. Here the CDR3 DNA reads TGTGCCAGCAGCGTACAACCCTGGGGAGCTAACTATGGCTACACCTTC. Translating it yields CASSVQPWGANYGYTF.

The V gene is TRBV7-2, the J gene TRBJ2-2, with 12 bases matching TRBD2. The germline V gene encodes CDR1 SGHTA and CDR2 FQGNSA. The CDR3 is 16 residues long. V lost 6 bases to trimming and J lost 3 bases; unmatched junction nucleotides: 5. CDR3 nucleotides: TGTGCCAGCAGTTCTAGCGGGGGGGCGTACACCGGGGAGCTGTTTTTT. This translates into CASSSSGGAYTGELFF.

This sequence joins TRBV4-1 and TRBJ1-3; D is ambiguous. V shed 4 bases and J shed 0 bases, with 13 bases lying between them. Germline V CDR1 and CDR2: MGHRA, YSYEKL. CDR3 length: 16 amino acids. The CDR3 here is CASSLRLGLSGNTIYF. The CDR3 coding sequence is TGCGCCAGCAGCCTAAGGTTGGGCCTCTCTGGAAACACCATATATTTT.

The rearrangement joins TRBV9 to TRBJ1-2; D is unresolved. This CDR3 is 14 amino acids long. Germline V lookup: CDR1 SGDLS, CDR2 YYNGEE. Trimming stripped 3 bases from V and 8 bases from J, with 17 bases between. CDR3 nucleotide sequence: TGTGCCAGCAGCGCCGAGCAGGTACTTGGAGGCTACACCTTC. Translation gives CASSAEQVLGGYTF.

This sequence joins TRBV5-4 and TRBJ2-3, with 11 bases matching TRBD2. The CDR3 is made up of 15 amino acids. CDR1 is SGHNT and CDR2 is YYREEE in the germline V gene (reference sequence). V was clipped by 4 bases and J by 4 bases; unmatched bases: 5. The CDR3 DNA follows: TGTGCCAGCAGCCCCGGGGGACTAGCGGCAGATACGCAGTATTTT. Protein product: CASSPGGLAADTQYF.

The CDR3 DNA reads TGTGCCAGTAGCGACTCAGCCCTAAACACCGGGGAGCTGTTTTTT. It codes for CASSDSALNTGELFF. The rearrangement uses TRBV19 and TRBJ2-2; D is unresolved. The CDR3 is 15 residues long. Per germline, CDR1 LNHDA and CDR2 SQIVND (reference sequence). Trimming cost V 6 bases and J 2 bases, with 13 bases left between them. The full variable domain, rest sourced from reference TRBV19 and TRBJ2-2, is DGGITQSPKYLFRKEGQNVTLSCEQNLNHDAMYWYRQDPGQGLRLIYYSQIVNDFQKGDIAEGYSVSREKKESFPLTVTSAQKNPTAFYLCASSDSALNTGELFFGEGSRLTVL.

The chain employs TRBV30 and TRBJ1-4; TRBD1 might be the D (6 bases). Looked up from germline, CDR1 is GTSNPN and CDR2 is SVGIG (reference sequence). The CDR3 runs to 13 residues. V was clipped by 1 base and J by 8 bases, with 11 bases between them. CDR3 sequence reads: CAWSGQVGEKLFF. The CDR3 DNA is TGTGCCTGGAGTGGACAGGTTGGAGAAAAACTGTTTTTT. The variable domain in full, with the rest retrieved from reference TRBV30 and TRBJ1-4, is SQTIHQWPATLVQPVGSPLSLECTVEGTSNPNLYWYRQAAGRGLQLLFYSVGIGQISSEVPQNLSASRPQDRQFILSSKKLLLSDSGFYLCAWSGQVGEKLFFGSGTQLSVL.